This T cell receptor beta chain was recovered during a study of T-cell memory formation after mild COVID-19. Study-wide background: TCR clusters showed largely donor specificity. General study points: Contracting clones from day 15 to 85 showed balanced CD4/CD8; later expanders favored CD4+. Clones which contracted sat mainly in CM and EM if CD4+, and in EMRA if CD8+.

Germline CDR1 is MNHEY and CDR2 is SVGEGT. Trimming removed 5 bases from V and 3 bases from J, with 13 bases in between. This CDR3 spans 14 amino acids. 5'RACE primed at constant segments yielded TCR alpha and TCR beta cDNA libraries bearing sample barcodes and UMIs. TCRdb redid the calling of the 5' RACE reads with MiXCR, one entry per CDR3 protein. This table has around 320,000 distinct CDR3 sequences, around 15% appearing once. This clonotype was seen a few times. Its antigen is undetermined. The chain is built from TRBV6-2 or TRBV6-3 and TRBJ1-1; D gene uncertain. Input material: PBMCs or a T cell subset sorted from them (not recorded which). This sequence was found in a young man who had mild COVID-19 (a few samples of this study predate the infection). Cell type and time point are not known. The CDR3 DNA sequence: TGTGCCAGCAGTCCCCTGATGGCCGACACTGAAGCTTTCTTT. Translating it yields CASSPLMADTEAFF.